This T cell receptor (beta chain) was found in a study of T-cell memory formation after mild COVID-19. Study summary: The TCR clusters were mostly specific to one donor.

Comments on this clonotype: What it binds is unknown.

Study-wide results and caveats: Mostly located in CM and EM were contracting CD4+ clones, with contracting CD8+ clones located in EMRA. Memory cells collected pre-infection included some clones that later responded, suggesting cross-reactive memory joined.

The authors produced TCR alpha and TCR beta cDNA libraries with sample barcodes and UMIs by 5'RACE using constant-segment primers. TCRdb processed the 5' RACE reads anew with MiXCR; each CDR3 protein has one entry. The data show some 150,000 distinct CDR3 sequences, roughly 13% seen once. V lost 1 base and J lost 5, with 6 bases in between. Germline V gene data show CDR1 as LGHNT and CDR2 as FRNRAP. The length of the CDR3 is 13 residues. The sequenced sample was PBMCs or a T cell subset sorted from them (not recorded which). The receptor comes from an adult woman who had mild COVID-19 (a few samples of this study predate the infection). Cell type and time point are not known. The V and J genes are TRBV12-5 and TRBJ2-1; D remains unclear. The CDR3 bases are TGTGCTAGTGGTTTGGGACGAGACAATGAGCAGTTCTTC. Encoded protein: CASGLGRDNEQFF.